Below, 20 T cell receptor beta chains from the same sample are listed, as sequenced in a study of radiation and T cells in renal cell carcinoma. The protocol was immunoSEQ multiplex PCR, while the TCRdb copy is restricted to in-frame clones and leaves out a portion. In the table there are about 130,000 clones, roughly 91% of which are singletons. Time point indicated: blood 2 weeks post-SBRT. As to treatment: 15 Gy SBRT to primary tumor, nephrectomy 4 weeks later. Sequencing used blood, obtained from a patient whose treatment included radiotherapy and nephrectomy. Receptors were obtained from a woman between 70 and 85 years old with renal cell carcinoma.

This rearrangement joins TRBV11-3 to TRBJ1-1, with D possibly matching TRBD1 (5 bases). Germline values: CDR1 SGHNT, CDR2 YENEEA. CDR3 length: 14 amino acids. The V gene lost 0 bases and the J gene lost 5 bases, with 10 bases spanning the gap. The CDR3 DNA follows: TGTGCCAGCAGCTTAGATGGGGGAGGGACTGAAGCTTTCTTT. This encodes CASSLDGGGTEAFF.

This chain connects TRBV18 to TRBJ2-3, with D hard to call. CDR3 length: 14 residues. Trimming cost V 5 bases and J 6 bases, with 15 bases left between them. CDR1 and CDR2 (germline): KGHSH, LQKENI. The CDR3 region is CASSEEVGPDTQYF. The CDR3 DNA sequence: TGTGCCAGCTCAGAGGAAGTCGGTCCGGATACGCAGTATTTT.

The chain carries TRBV27 and TRBJ2-3, with D perhaps matching TRBD1 (5 bases). This CDR3 contains 13 residues. The V and J ends lost 5 bases and 4 bases respectively, with 10 bases between them. In germline, CDR1 is MNHEY, CDR2 SMNVEV (reference sequence). As DNA, the CDR3 is TGTGCCAGCAGTCCTCAGGGCTCAGATACGCAGTATTTT. It specifies CASSPQGSDTQYF.

The chain employs TRBV7-9 and TRBJ1-1; D ambiguous. V was trimmed by 6 bases and J by 5 bases, leaving 10 bases between them. The germline V gene encodes CDR1 SEHNR and CDR2 FQNEAQ (reference sequence). There are 12 residues in the CDR3. The CDR3 loop is CASRPHGTEAFF. CDR3 in DNA: TGTGCCAGCAGGCCGCATGGGACTGAAGCTTTCTTT.

The DNA for the CDR3 is TGTGCCAGCAGCCAGAACCTCAGGGGGCGAGGCCAAGAGACCCAGTACTTC. Translation gives CASSQNLRGRGQETQYF. J is TRBJ2-5 and V is TRBV7-3; 8 bases fit TRBD1. V lost 5 bases and J lost 1; bases outside the gene matches: 12. Germline V gene sequence: CDR1 SGHTA, CDR2 FQGTGA. This CDR3 region has 17 residues.

This chain joins TRBV27 and TRBJ2-7, with D hard to call. V was cut by 3 bases and J by 0 bases, with 15 bases left in between. The CDR3 is made up of 16 amino acids. Germline values: CDR1 MNHEY, CDR2 SMNVEV (reference sequence). The chain's CDR3 is CASSFKAVLSSYEQYF. The CDR3 nucleotides are TGTGCCAGCAGTTTCAAGGCGGTCCTGAGCTCCTACGAGCAGTACTTC.

The chain joins TRBV5-1 to TRBJ1-1; D call uncertain. Trimming cost V 0 bases and J 1 base, with 7 bases left between them. The length of the CDR3 is 14 residues. Germline lookup yields CDR1 SGHRS and CDR2 YFSETQ. As DNA, the CDR3 is TGCGCCAGCAGCTTGGTGCGGGGGAACACTGAAGCTTTCTTT. This sequence encodes CASSLVRGNTEAFF.

This clone has only one observation. The V gene is TRBV5-1, the J gene TRBJ1-1; D call uncertain. CDR3 length equals 13 residues. Trimming cost V 0 bases and J 7 bases, with 10 bases left between them. CDR1 is SGHRS, CDR2 YFSETQ, per germline. CDR3 protein: CASSLVLGSEAFF. The CDR3, as DNA: TGCGCCAGCAGCTTGGTATTGGGCAGTGAAGCTTTCTTT.

J is TRBJ2-3 and V is TRBV11-1; a weak D match, TRBD2 (5 bases). The length of the CDR3 is 13 residues. Trimming left V 3 bases short and J 4 bases short, with 8 bases between. Germline lookup yields CDR1 SGHAT and CDR2 FQDESV (reference sequence). Here the CDR3 DNA reads TGTGCCAGCAGCTTTCCCGGGGCAGATACGCAGTATTTT. The encoded protein is CASSFPGADTQYF.

This chain links TRBV7-9 with TRBJ2-5, with TRBD1 as a possible D gene (6 bases). V shed 1 base and J shed 14 bases, with 11 bases lying between them. This CDR3 spans 11 amino acids. Looked up from germline, CDR1 is SEHNR and CDR2 is FQNEAQ (reference sequence). CDR3 amino acids: CASSLGAGEYF. The CDR3 DNA is TGTGCCAGCAGCTTAGGGGCAGGGGAATACTTC.

V and J are TRBV7-9 and TRBJ1-6; D unclear. The V end was cut by 5 bases, the J end by 10 bases, with 12 bases between. CDR1 is SEHNR, CDR2 FQNEAQ, per germline (reference sequence). The CDR3 has 13 amino acids. CDR3 bases: TGTGCCAGCAGCAGGCGGGAGGGCTCACCCCTCCACTTT. This encodes CASSRREGSPLHF.

The chain combines TRBV15 with TRBJ2-4; no firm D call. Trimming shortened V by 0 bases and J by 0 bases, and 6 bases separated the two germline ends. The CDR3 is 15 amino acids. Germline values: CDR1 LNHNV, CDR2 YYDKDF (reference sequence). CDR3 sequence: CATSRDRVAKNIQYF. The CDR3 DNA reads as TGTGCCACCAGCAGAGATAGGGTAGCCAAAAACATTCAGTACTTC.

The gene calls are TRBV15 and TRBJ1-2; 7 bases are shared with TRBD1. The CDR3 is 15 residues long. Germline trimming cut 5 bases from V and 8 bases from J; bases unmatched to any gene: 14. CDR1 and CDR2 (germline): LNHNV, YYDKDF (reference sequence). The CDR3, as DNA: TGTGCCACCAGCGCCCCAGGGGGAGCAACGGAGGGCTACACCTTC. Residues: CATSAPGGATEGYTF. Variable domain in full (rest from reference TRBV15 and TRBJ1-2): DAMVIQNPRYQVTQFGKPVTLSCSQTLNHNVMYWYQQKSSQAPKLLFHYYDKDFNNEADTPDNFQSRRPNTSFCFLDIRSPGLGDTAMYLCATSAPGGATEGYTFGSGTRLTVV.

The chain recombines TRBV15 with TRBJ2-5, with D maybe TRBD1 (5 bases). The ends were cut back, 3 bases at V and 5 bases at J, with 19 bases in the middle. Germline lookup yields CDR1 LNHNV and CDR2 YYDKDF (reference sequence). The CDR3 spans 16 residues. CDR3 residues: CATSSGVGRVGETQYF. The DNA of the CDR3 is TGTGCCACCAGCAGTGGCGTAGGCAGGGTAGGGGAGACCCAGTACTTC.

J is TRBJ2-5 and V is TRBV6-5; TRBD1 matches at 8 bases. CDR3 length equals 13 residues. V lost 7 bases, J lost 5 bases, and 6 bases stayed unmatched. CDR1 and CDR2 from the germline V gene are MNHEY and SVGAGI. The CDR3 region has the DNA TGTGCCAGCACCTCAGGGGGCTCGGAGACCCAGTACTTC. Its translation: CASTSGGSETQYF.

V is TRBV9 and J is TRBJ2-3; D uncertain. Per the germline V gene, CDR1 is SGDLS and CDR2 is YYNGEE. The CDR3 totals 15 residues. The V end lost 6 bases, the J end lost 4 bases, and 18 bases lay between the germline ends. The CDR3 DNA reads as TGTGCCAGCAACGCCGGGCACGGACCCCCAGATACGCAGTATTTT. It yields the protein CASNAGHGPPDTQYF.

The chain couples TRBV9 to TRBJ1-6, with TRBD1 matching over 7 bases. Germline CDR1 reads SGDLS; CDR2 reads YYNGEE. The CDR3 is 15 residues long. Germline trimming cut 3 bases from V and 5 bases from J; bases unmatched to any gene: 5. The CDR3: CASSAGQGDNSPLHF. The CDR3 DNA sequence: TGTGCCAGCAGCGCAGGGCAGGGGGATAATTCACCCCTCCACTTT.

The genes are TRBV7-8 and TRBJ1-4; 7 bases fit TRBD1. The CDR3 sequence is 17 residues long. Germline CDR1 reads SGHVS; CDR2 reads FQNEAQ. V shed 5 bases, J shed 4 bases, and the junction held 13 bases outside the gene matches. The CDR3 protein is CASSPRARGHINEKLFF. CDR3 bases: TGTGCCAGCAGCCCCAGAGCAAGGGGGCATATTAATGAAAAACTGTTTTTT.

The chain couples TRBV7-9 to TRBJ1-1, with a tentative D call TRBD1 (5 bases). This CDR3 has 15 residues. The germline V and J ends were trimmed by 4 bases and 4 bases, with 16 bases remaining between them. Germline V gene data show CDR1 as SEHNR and CDR2 as FQNEAQ (reference sequence). In nucleotides, the CDR3 is TGTGCCAGCAGCTCTAGGGACCGGGGGGGCACTGAAGCTTTCTTT. Translated, it gives CASSSRDRGGTEAFF.

The V gene is TRBV11-3, the J gene TRBJ1-2; no clear D gene. This CDR3 comprises 14 residues. V lost 3 bases, J lost 2 bases, and 10 bases lay in between. Germline CDR1 and CDR2: SGHNT and YENEEA. CDR3 sequence: CASSFKTRNYGYTF. In DNA form, the CDR3 reads TGTGCCAGCAGCTTTAAAACACGAAACTATGGCTACACCTTC.